The 23 T cell receptor beta chains presented below share a single source sample, sequenced in a study of radiation and T cells in renal cell carcinoma. The method was immunoSEQ multiplex PCR; TCRdb's version includes in-frame clones alone and lacks a portion of them. The sample has 150,000 to 190,000 clones; roughly 89% are singletons. The time point here: blood 2 weeks post-SBRT. Treatment here: 15 Gy SBRT to primary tumor, nephrectomy 4 weeks later. The material sequenced was blood, taken from a patient whose treatment included radiotherapy and nephrectomy. These TCRs come from a woman aged 45 to 65 with renal cell carcinoma.

The chain links TRBV29-1 to TRBJ2-7, with 7 bases aligning to TRBD1. V dropped 6 bases and J dropped 2; count of bases not matched to a gene: 10. The CDR3 is 14 residues long. Germline assignment: CDR1 SQVTM and CDR2 ANQGSEA. The CDR3 region is CSVQLDRTPYEQYF. As DNA, the CDR3 is TGCAGCGTACAGCTGGACAGGACCCCCTACGAGCAGTACTTC.

This clone came up a few times. The V call is TRBV11-2, the J call TRBJ1-1, with a weak D call TRBD1 (5 bases). The germline gives CDR1 SGHAT, CDR2 FQNNGV. Trimming left V 1 base short and J 0 bases short, with 6 bases between. The CDR3 covers 14 residues. This CDR3 reads CASSLGGMNTEAFF. DNA for the CDR3: TGTGCCAGCAGCTTAGGGGGGATGAACACTGAAGCTTTCTTT.

The chain combines TRBV5-1 with TRBJ2-1, with 12 bases that match TRBD2. CDR1 and CDR2 from the germline V gene are SGHRS and YFSETQ. The CDR3 runs 15 residues. V lost 3 bases, J lost 8 bases, and 6 bases stayed unmatched. This CDR3 reads CASSSLAGGPDEQFF. The CDR3 nucleotides read TGCGCCAGCAGCTCCCTAGCGGGGGGGCCTGATGAGCAGTTCTTC.

This sequence joins TRBV4-3 and TRBJ2-2; D unresolved. CDR3 length: 12 amino acids. With 8 bases removed from V and 7 bases from J, the gap between germline ends came to 11 bases. CDR1 LGHNA and CDR2 YSLEER come from the germline V gene. CDR3 in DNA: TGCGCCAGCTACCGGTGGAGCGGGGAGCTGTTTTTT. It is translated as CASYRWSGELFF.

The rearrangement uses TRBV7-9 and TRBJ1-4; weak D call: TRBD1 (6 bases). The CDR3 is 15 residues long. Trimming removed 5 bases at V and 3 bases at J, with 13 bases between. From germline, CDR1 is SEHNR and CDR2 FQNEAQ (reference sequence). CDR3: CASSLEQGPNEKLFF. As DNA, the CDR3 is TGTGCCAGCAGCCTAGAACAGGGTCCTAATGAAAAACTGTTTTTT.

This clone occurred once. The chain couples TRBV2 to TRBJ1-1, with D unresolved. This CDR3 spans 12 amino acids. Germline V gene lookup returns CDR1 SNHLY and CDR2 FYNNEI. V was pared by 3 bases and J by 13 bases, with 15 bases between. This chain's CDR3 is CASSDFLQADFF. CDR3 sequence (DNA): TGTGCCAGCAGTGACTTCCTCCAGGCTGATTTCTTT.

This chain links TRBV19 with TRBJ1-5; D is uncertain. CDR1 and CDR2 from the germline V gene are LNHDA and SQIVND (reference sequence). This CDR3 comprises 16 residues. The V end was cut by 8 bases, the J end by 2 bases, with 19 bases between. The CDR3 spells CASSLFGILGNQPQHF. CDR3 nucleotide sequence: TGTGCCAGTTCCCTTTTCGGGATTCTAGGCAATCAGCCCCAGCATTTT. Looking up the rest from reference TRBV19 and TRBJ1-5 gives the full variable domain: DGGITQSPKYLFRKEGQNVTLSCEQNLNHDAMYWYRQDPGQGLRLIYYSQIVNDFQKGDIAEGYSVSREKKESFPLTVTSAQKNPTAFYLCASSLFGILGNQPQHFGDGTRLSIL.

This clone was observed once. The chain carries TRBV29-1 and TRBJ2-3; 7 bases align to TRBD2. V dropped 0 bases and J dropped 2; count of bases not matched to a gene: 8. Germline CDR1 SQVTM, CDR2 ANQGSEA. The CDR3 length is 16 residues. The CDR3 protein is CSVEDRGTTVTDTQYF. CDR3 DNA: TGCAGCGTTGAAGATCGGGGGACTACCGTCACAGATACGCAGTATTTT.

The chain uses TRBV6-1 and TRBJ2-2, with a weak D call TRBD1 (5 bases). The germline CDR1 and CDR2 sequences are MNHNS and SASEGT. The V end lost 2 bases, the J end lost 4 bases, and 5 bases lay between the germline ends. This CDR3 has 13 amino acids. The CDR3 sequence: CASSEQGTGELFF. In DNA, the CDR3 is TGTGCCAGCAGTGAACAGGGCACCGGGGAGCTGTTTTTT.

This chain connects TRBV5-1 to TRBJ1-2; D gene uncertain. The CDR3 has 14 amino acids. Deletions cut 0 bases from V and 2 bases from J, with 8 bases between. Germline-derived CDR1 and CDR2 are SGHRS and YFSETQ. CDR3 amino acids: CASSLADENYGYTF. The DNA of the CDR3 is TGCGCCAGCAGCTTGGCGGACGAAAACTATGGCTACACCTTC.

The rearrangement links TRBV11-2 to TRBJ2-7, with D uncertain. This CDR3 contains 14 residues. The V gene's germline CDR1 is SGHAT and CDR2 FQNNGV. V was pared by 0 bases and J by 1 base, with 7 bases between. The CDR3 bases are TGTGCCAGCAGCTTAGAGACCATTTCCTACGAGCAGTACTTC. Protein sequence: CASSLETISYEQYF.

This clone came up a few times. The chain uses TRBV6-4 and TRBJ2-1; D could derive from TRBD1 or TRBD2 (5 bases each). Germline V lookup: CDR1 MRHNA, CDR2 SNTAGT. The V gene lost 0 bases and the J gene lost 2 bases, with 11 bases spanning the gap. The CDR3 sequence is 16 residues long. The CDR3 region is CASSDSGGKAYNEQFF. CDR3 nucleotide sequence: TGTGCCAGCAGTGACTCTGGGGGTAAGGCCTACAATGAGCAGTTCTTC.

This chain uses TRBV6-1 with TRBJ1-1; D uncertain. CDR3 length: 13 amino acids. Per the germline V gene, CDR1 is MNHNS and CDR2 is SASEGT. Trimming removed 5 bases at V and 2 bases at J, with 9 bases between. The CDR3 here is CASSLELNTEAFF. Written as DNA, the CDR3 is TGTGCCAGCAGTCTCGAGCTAAACACTGAAGCTTTCTTT.

V usage is TRBV7-2 and J usage is TRBJ2-7, with 8 bases identical to TRBD1. This CDR3 has 14 residues. Germline V lookup: CDR1 SGHTA, CDR2 FQGNSA. Trimming at V came to 2 bases and at J to 6 bases, leaving 6 bases not matched to a gene. The CDR3 spells CASSLLRGQAEQYF. CDR3 nucleotide sequence: TGTGCCAGCAGCTTACTCAGGGGGCAAGCCGAGCAGTACTTC.

The chain combines TRBV7-2 with TRBJ2-3; D is unresolved. Per germline, CDR1 SGHTA and CDR2 FQGNSA. V was cut by 1 base and J by 4 bases, with 9 bases left in between. The CDR3 length is 14 residues. CDR3 region: CASSLVVRPDTQYF. CDR3 DNA sequence: TGTGCCAGCAGCTTAGTGGTTCGACCAGATACGCAGTATTTT.

The chain has TRBV6-5 and TRBJ2-7; 8 bases line up with TRBD1. Germline V CDR1 and CDR2: MNHEY, SVGAGI. The CDR3 consists of 14 residues. J lost 5 bases, V lost 5 bases, and 8 bases had no gene match. The CDR3 sequence: CASSTRTGLDEQYF. The DNA for the CDR3 is TGTGCCAGCAGTACCCGGACAGGGCTCGACGAGCAGTACTTC.

This chain joins TRBV4-3 and TRBJ2-4, with TRBD2 matching over 9 bases. This CDR3 is 20 amino acids long. Germline V gene data show CDR1 as LGHNA and CDR2 as YSLEER. Trimming cost V 0 bases and J 1 base; bases outside gene matches: 13. For the CDR3, the DNA is TGCGCCAGCAGCCAAGATCTAGCGGGGATTGTTCTGGGGGCCAAAAACATTCAGTACTTC. Protein: CASSQDLAGIVLGAKNIQYF.

This clone was observed once. V gene TRBV19 combines with J gene TRBJ2-2, with D perhaps matching TRBD2 (5 bases). V dropped 7 bases and J dropped 6 bases, with 12 bases sitting between them. Germline lookup yields CDR1 LNHDA and CDR2 SQIVND (reference sequence). The CDR3 sequence is 13 residues long. The CDR3 DNA sequence: TGTGCCAGTAACATGCGGGTGGCCGGGGAGCTGTTTTTT. It encodes CASNMRVAGELFF. Using reference TRBV19 and TRBJ2-2 for the parts outside the CDR3, the full variable domain is DGGITQSPKYLFRKEGQNVTLSCEQNLNHDAMYWYRQDPGQGLRLIYYSQIVNDFQKGDIAEGYSVSREKKESFPLTVTSAQKNPTAFYLCASNMRVAGELFFGEGSRLTVL.

The chain links TRBV18 to TRBJ2-3; a weak D match, TRBD2 (5 bases). Germline V gene data show CDR1 as KGHSH and CDR2 as LQKENI. The V gene lost 6 bases and the J gene lost 3 bases, with 13 bases spanning the gap. The CDR3 covers 14 residues. The DNA for the CDR3 is TGTGCCAGCTCCCCTCGGGAAGGTACAGATACGCAGTATTTT. Protein: CASSPREGTDTQYF.

The gene calls are TRBV9 and TRBJ1-3; tentative D call: TRBD1 (5 bases). This CDR3 has 17 amino acids. Germline lookup yields CDR1 SGDLS and CDR2 YYNGEE. V was shortened by 0 bases and J by 0 bases, with 13 bases between the two germline ends. The CDR3 coding sequence is TGTGCCAGCAGCGTAGAGGGACGGGCAAACTCTGGAAACACCATATATTTT. Encoded protein: CASSVEGRANSGNTIYF.

V is TRBV10-3 and J is TRBJ1-3; D is undetermined. The germline V gene has CDR1 ENHRY and CDR2 SYGVKD. The CDR3 contains 15 residues. The V end lost 2 bases, the J end lost 2 bases, and 10 bases lay between the germline ends. CDR3 DNA sequence: TGTGCCATCAGTGAGAGGTCGCAGGCTGGAAACACCATATATTTT. Its translation: CAISERSQAGNTIYF.

This chain connects TRBV5-4 to TRBJ2-1; no clear D. V lost 0 bases, J lost 9 bases, and 16 bases lay in between. The CDR3 totals 15 residues. CDR1 and CDR2 (germline): SGHNT, YYREEE (reference sequence). Here the CDR3 DNA reads TGTGCCAGCAGCTTGGGGCCGGTGGGGATCGGTGAGCAGTTCTTC. Translation gives CASSLGPVGIGEQFF.

The chain joins TRBV7-2 to TRBJ2-4; TRBD2 matches at 10 bases. This CDR3 region has 17 residues. Germline CDR1 and CDR2: SGHTA and FQGNSA. The junction had 7 bases not matched to a gene; V was cut back by 5 bases and J by 0 bases. CDR3 nucleotide sequence: TGTGCCAGCAGCGAAAAAGCGGGGGGGCTAGCCAAAAACATTCAGTACTTC. As protein: CASSEKAGGLAKNIQYF.